Shown below are 9 T cell receptor beta chains from a single sample sequenced in a study of Tregs in tolerant kidney transplant recipients. Here immunoSEQ multiplex PCR was the method, and the copy in TCRdb shows in-frame clones only, minus some. The repertoire holds some 70,000 clones, with about four fifths as singletons. Sequences were obtained from CD4+ T cells from blood. All receptors derive from a human donor in good health.

This clone was found a few times. The rearrangement joins TRBV23-1 to TRBJ2-7; the match to TRBD2 covers 7 bases. TRBV23-1 is noted as an ORF with a role that remains uncertain. This CDR3 is built from 14 residues. V trimming: 3 bases; J trimming: 5 bases; junction bases outside the gene matches: 7. CDR3 nucleotides: TGCGCCAGCAGTCACCAATGGGGGGGACACGAGCAGTACTTC. It encodes CASSHQWGGHEQYF.

V and J are TRBV5-6 and TRBJ2-3; D unresolved. Trimming removed 5 bases from V and 1 base from J, with 8 bases in between. Germline V gene lookup returns CDR1 SGHDT and CDR2 YYEEEE. The CDR3 runs 13 residues. CDR3 protein: CASRFGRTDTQYF. Here the CDR3 DNA reads TGTGCCAGCAGGTTCGGTCGCACAGATACGCAGTATTTT.

V gene TRBV29-1 combines with J gene TRBJ1-2; 10 nucleotides line up with TRBD1. Germline CDR1 SQVTM, CDR2 ANQGSEA. CDR3 length equals 13 residues. Unmatched junction bases numbered 6, after V lost 7 bases and J lost 4 bases. Here the CDR3 reads CSARQGAGYGYTF. CDR3 DNA sequence: TGCAGCGCTCGACAGGGGGCAGGCTATGGCTACACCTTC.

The chain couples TRBV6-5 to TRBJ2-2; TRBD1 matches at 7 bases. With 8 bases clipped from V and 5 bases from J, the junction kept 2 bases outside the gene matches. The CDR3 spans 12 residues. The germline CDR1 and CDR2 sequences are MNHEY and SVGAGI. CDR3 sequence reads: CASYRGTGELFF. CDR3 coding DNA: TGTGCCAGCTACAGGGGAACCGGGGAGCTGTTTTTT.

The J gene is TRBJ2-1, the V gene TRBV7-2, with 7 bases identical to TRBD2. Trimming at V came to 7 bases and at J to 5 bases, leaving 11 bases not matched to a gene. In germline, CDR1 is SGHTA, CDR2 FQGNSA. The CDR3 has 15 amino acids. CDR3 sequence (DNA): TGTGCCAGCAAGGAGCCTCCGGGAGGTCACAATGAGCAGTTCTTC. This gives the protein CASKEPPGGHNEQFF.

This chain's CDR3 is CSVLKRQGPYNEQFF. In DNA form, the CDR3 reads TGCAGCGTGCTTAAGCGGCAGGGGCCCTACAATGAGCAGTTCTTC. The chain is built from TRBV29-1 and TRBJ2-1; D might be TRBD1 (6 bases). Germline V gene data show CDR1 as SQVTM and CDR2 as ANQGSEA. The CDR3 is made up of 15 amino acids. The V end was cut by 6 bases, the J end by 2 bases, with 17 bases between.

The V call is TRBV11-2, the J call TRBJ1-2; weak D call: TRBD1 (5 bases). The CDR3 is 14 residues long. V lost 6 bases, J lost 5 bases, and 16 bases lay in between. Looked up from germline, CDR1 is SGHAT and CDR2 is FQNNGV. CDR3 sequence reads: CASRSPGRTYGYTF. CDR3 DNA: TGTGCCAGCAGGTCTCCGGGGCGGACTTATGGCTACACCTTC.

This chain joins TRBV15 and TRBJ1-3; D perhaps matches TRBD1 (6 bases). The CDR3 extends over 18 amino acids. V was trimmed by 0 bases and J by 4 bases, leaving 19 bases between them. Germline lookup yields CDR1 LNHNV and CDR2 YYDKDF (reference sequence). The CDR3 protein is CATSRDLAGGRAGNTIYF. As DNA, the CDR3 is TGTGCCACCAGCAGAGATCTTGCGGGGGGCAGGGCAGGAAACACCATATATTTT.

Note on this clone: The sample contains more than one DNA sequence encoding this CDR3. The rearrangement links TRBV5-1 to TRBJ1-1; no reliable D call. CDR3 length: 13 amino acids. V was cut by 4 bases and J by 0 bases, with 7 bases left in between. Germline CDR1 and CDR2: SGHRS and YFSETQ. The CDR3 region has the DNA TGCGCCAGCAGCCTCAACTTGAACACTGAAGCTTTCTTT. Translating it yields CASSLNLNTEAFF.